The 26 T cell receptor beta chains in this list originate from one sample, sequenced in a study of CD8 T cells in ankylosing spondylitis. TCRdb reprocessed the 5' RACE reads with MiXCR, giving one entry per CDR3 protein. This repertoire shows almost 30,000 distinct CDR3 sequences, 5% to 5.5% found once; its top ten account for approximately 1.7%. The sequenced sample consisted of blood, either unsorted or a sorted T cell fraction (not recorded which). These TCRs come from a female donor with ankylosing spondylitis or in good health (not recorded which).

This clonotype was picked up many times. This sequence joins TRBV9 and TRBJ1-2, with TRBD1 matching 11 bases. Germline V gene data show CDR1 as SGDLS and CDR2 as YYNGEE. With V trimmed by 3 bases and J by 4 bases, 2 bases remained unmatched. The length of the CDR3 is 14 residues. CDR3 amino acids: CASSEGQGGYGYTF. CDR3 DNA: TGTGCCAGCAGCGAGGGACAGGGGGGCTATGGCTACACCTTC.

This clonotype was counted many times. The chain carries TRBV9 and TRBJ2-3; perhaps TRBD1 as D (6 bases). V shed 2 bases and J shed 9 bases, with 22 bases lying between them. The V gene's germline CDR1 is SGDLS and CDR2 YYNGEE. The CDR3 length is 16 residues. The CDR3 nucleotides read TGTGCCAGCAGCGTGGGCAACAGCGGTCCTGGGGGCACGCAGTATTTT. Protein sequence: CASSVGNSGPGGTQYF. The full variable domain, rest sourced from reference TRBV9 and TRBJ2-3, is DSGVTQTPKHLITATGQRVTLRCSPRSGDLSVYWYQQSLDQGLQFLIQYYNGEERAKGNILERFSAQQFPDLHSELNLSSLELGDSALYFCASSVGNSGPGGTQYFGPGTRLTVL.

The rearrangement links TRBV9 to TRBJ2-7; D gene unclear. The V gene's germline CDR1 is SGDLS and CDR2 YYNGEE. The CDR3 extends over 17 amino acids. The V gene lost 0 bases and the J gene lost 0 bases, with 16 bases spanning the gap. The CDR3 reads CASSVGPSVGFSYEQYF. In DNA form, the CDR3 reads TGTGCCAGCAGCGTAGGCCCTTCTGTGGGGTTCTCCTACGAGCAGTACTTC.

V usage is TRBV9 and J usage is TRBJ2-7; the match to TRBD2 covers 13 bases. Trimming removed 3 bases from V and 6 bases from J; junction bases left unmatched: 3. Germline CDR1 and CDR2: SGDLS and YYNGEE. The CDR3 contains 14 residues. CDR3 DNA sequence: TGTGCCAGCAGCGAAAGACTAGCGGGGGGCGAGCAGTACTTC. This translates into CASSERLAGGEQYF.

This clonotype was detected ten times or more. The chain links TRBV9 to TRBJ2-1; 12 bases line up with TRBD1. Germline CDR1 reads SGDLS; CDR2 reads YYNGEE. This CDR3 is 20 amino acids long. V trimming: 4 bases; J trimming: 3 bases; junction bases outside the gene matches: 17. CDR3 in amino acids: CASSSHRDRGRGSHYNEQFF. CDR3 DNA: TGTGCCAGCAGCTCCCACCGGGACAGGGGGCGCGGCTCTCACTACAATGAGCAGTTCTTC.

This clonotype was seen ten or more times. In DNA, the CDR3 is TGTGCCAGCAGCTTAGGGACGCAAGAGACCCAGTACTTC. Protein sequence: CASSLGTQETQYF. This rearrangement joins TRBV9 to TRBJ2-5; TRBD1 or TRBD2 may be the D gene (5 bases each). The CDR3 is 13 amino acids. Germline assignment: CDR1 SGDLS and CDR2 YYNGEE. V lost 4 bases and J lost 2, with 9 bases in between.

This clonotype was found many times. J is TRBJ2-3 and V is TRBV9, with a possible D match to TRBD1 (6 bases). V lost 1 base and J lost 1, with 10 bases in between. Germline V gene sequence: CDR1 SGDLS, CDR2 YYNGEE. CDR3 length: 15 residues. Here the CDR3 DNA reads TGTGCCAGCAGCGTAAGAGGGGGACGCACAGATACGCAGTATTTT. Translation gives CASSVRGGRTDTQYF.

This clonotype was counted at least ten times. The chain joins TRBV9 to TRBJ2-3; the match to TRBD2 covers 7 bases. From germline, CDR1 is SGDLS and CDR2 YYNGEE. The length of the CDR3 is 15 residues. V was clipped by 4 bases and J by 2 bases; unmatched bases: 7. CDR3 nucleotide sequence: TGTGCCAGCAGCCGAGGGCGGGAGTCCACAGATACGCAGTATTTT. Protein: CASSRGRESTDTQYF.

This clonotype has ten or more counts. V gene TRBV19 combines with J gene TRBJ2-5; TRBD1 matches at 9 bases. This CDR3 comprises 15 residues. After removal of 6 bases from V and 3 bases from J, the junction contained 8 bases not matched to a gene. Germline CDR1 LNHDA, CDR2 SQIVND (reference sequence). The CDR3 DNA is TGTGCCAGTAGACGACAGGGGGGTGGGGAAGAGACCCAGTACTTC. Translation gives CASRRQGGGEETQYF.

This clonotype showed up just a few times. The CDR3 nucleotides are TGTGCCAGCAGCGTAGGTGGAGGCGGGGGGGCAGAGACCCAGTACTTC. Its translation: CASSVGGGGGAETQYF. This chain joins TRBV9 and TRBJ2-5; 9 nucleotides agree with TRBD2. The germline V gene encodes CDR1 SGDLS and CDR2 YYNGEE. V shed 0 bases and J 4 bases; nucleotides not matched to a gene: 7. The CDR3 has 16 residues.

Ten or more counts support this clonotype. The rearrangement joins TRBV9 to TRBJ1-2; the match to TRBD1 covers 7 bases. The CDR3 has 14 amino acids. V was pared by 0 bases and J by 4 bases, with 3 bases of the junction left unmatched. CDR1 is SGDLS and CDR2 is YYNGEE in the germline V gene. CDR3 bases: TGTGCCAGCAGCGTAGGAGAGGGGGCCTATGGCTACACCTTC. Its translation: CASSVGEGAYGYTF. The full variable domain, in which reference TRBV9 and TRBJ1-2 provide the parts outside the CDR3, is DSGVTQTPKHLITATGQRVTLRCSPRSGDLSVYWYQQSLDQGLQFLIQYYNGEERAKGNILERFSAQQFPDLHSELNLSSLELGDSALYFCASSVGEGAYGYTFGSGTRLTVV.

V and J are TRBV9 and TRBJ2-3; 7 bases are a match to TRBD2. The J segment lost 4 bases and the V segment lost 0 bases, leaving 5 bases of the junction unmatched. The length of the CDR3 is 15 residues. Germline lookup yields CDR1 SGDLS and CDR2 YYNGEE. CDR3 sequence reads: CASSVARGTSDTQYF. The CDR3 DNA is TGTGCCAGCAGCGTAGCGCGGGGGACCTCAGATACGCAGTATTTT. The full variable domain, its missing parts supplied by reference TRBV9 and TRBJ2-3, is DSGVTQTPKHLITATGQRVTLRCSPRSGDLSVYWYQQSLDQGLQFLIQYYNGEERAKGNILERFSAQQFPDLHSELNLSSLELGDSALYFCASSVARGTSDTQYFGPGTRLTVL.

This clonotype was counted ten times or more. V gene TRBV9 combines with J gene TRBJ2-3, with D unresolved. The V and J ends lost 0 bases and 0 bases respectively, with 17 bases between them. Germline V CDR1 and CDR2: SGDLS, YYNGEE. The CDR3 contains 18 residues. CDR3 in amino acids: CASSVAFGQELSTDTQYF. The CDR3 DNA sequence: TGTGCCAGCAGCGTAGCTTTTGGGCAGGAACTTAGCACAGATACGCAGTATTTT.

Many counts were recorded for this clonotype. The V call is TRBV9, the J call TRBJ2-3; D uncertain. This CDR3 contains 14 residues. The ends were cut back, 0 bases at V and 2 bases at J, with 7 bases in the middle. Germline values: CDR1 SGDLS, CDR2 YYNGEE. This chain's CDR3 is CASSVVAFTDTQYF. CDR3 coding DNA: TGTGCCAGCAGCGTAGTAGCCTTCACAGATACGCAGTATTTT.

This clonotype was counted many times. The chain joins TRBV9 to TRBJ2-1, with D maybe TRBD1 (6 bases). Trimming left V 4 bases short and J 3 bases short, with 8 bases between. This CDR3 has 13 amino acids. CDR1 is SGDLS, CDR2 YYNGEE, per germline. CDR3 loop: CASSKTGYNEQFF. The CDR3 nucleotides read TGTGCCAGCAGCAAGACAGGCTACAATGAGCAGTTCTTC.

Ten or more counts support this clonotype. The J gene is TRBJ2-3, the V gene TRBV9; D could derive from TRBD1 or TRBD2 (5 bases each). From germline, CDR1 is SGDLS and CDR2 YYNGEE. The CDR3 runs to 16 residues. The V and J ends lost 0 bases and 6 bases respectively, with 17 bases between them. The CDR3 DNA is TGTGCCAGCAGCGTAGGGGACGCCGCGCGTGTTGATACGCAGTATTTT. Translated, it gives CASSVGDAARVDTQYF.

This clonotype occurred many times. The chain employs TRBV9 and TRBJ2-7; a weak D match, TRBD2 (6 bases). Trimming pared 4 bases from V and 3 bases from J, leaving 17 bases between. This CDR3 is built from 15 residues. The germline gives CDR1 SGDLS, CDR2 YYNGEE. As DNA, the CDR3 is TGTGCCAGCAGCTTTCGAGGGGACGGGAGCTACGAGCAGTACTTC. This gives the protein CASSFRGDGSYEQYF.

This clonotype was recorded only once. The J gene is TRBJ2-5, the V gene TRBV9; 8 bases match TRBD1. The CDR3 loop spans 14 amino acids. V trimming: 3 bases; J trimming: 4 bases; junction bases outside the gene matches: 5. Looked up from germline, CDR1 is SGDLS and CDR2 is YYNGEE. Here the CDR3 reads CASSGPGQGETQYF. DNA for the CDR3: TGTGCCAGCAGCGGCCCCGGACAGGGAGAGACCCAGTACTTC.

This chain joins TRBV9 and TRBJ1-1, with unresolved D. Trimming removed 0 bases from V and 11 bases from J, with 14 bases in between. Germline V lookup: CDR1 SGDLS, CDR2 YYNGEE. This CDR3 contains 13 residues. The CDR3 DNA follows: TGTGCCAGCAGCGTAGGCGCCTTTCGTGAGGCTTTCTTT. Protein: CASSVGAFREAFF.

At least ten counts were recorded for this clonotype. The chain carries TRBV9 and TRBJ1-6, with 7 bases that match TRBD1. V lost 2 bases, J lost 7 bases, and 6 bases stayed unmatched. The length of the CDR3 is 15 residues. Germline-derived CDR1 and CDR2 are SGDLS and YYNGEE. The CDR3 sequence is CASSVDRAENSPLHF. The CDR3 DNA is TGTGCCAGCAGCGTTGACAGGGCTGAGAATTCACCCCTCCACTTT.

This clonotype came up many times. V gene TRBV9 combines with J gene TRBJ2-3; 10 bases are a match to TRBD1. Unmatched junction bases numbered 0, after V lost 2 bases and J lost 0 bases. This CDR3 spans 15 amino acids. The V gene's germline CDR1 is SGDLS and CDR2 YYNGEE. The CDR3 is CASSVDRGSTDTQYF. The DNA for the CDR3 is TGTGCCAGCAGCGTGGACAGGGGGAGCACAGATACGCAGTATTTT.

This clonotype has a count of ten or more. The chain carries TRBV9 and TRBJ1-1, with D maybe TRBD1 (5 bases). The CDR3 runs to 13 residues. CDR1 SGDLS and CDR2 YYNGEE come from the germline V gene. The V end lost 0 bases, the J end lost 11 bases, and 14 bases lay between the germline ends. The CDR3, as DNA: TGTGCCAGCAGCGTAGAGGACATGGGACGGGCTTTCTTT. This translates into CASSVEDMGRAFF.

This clonotype has at least ten counts. V usage is TRBV9 and J usage is TRBJ2-2; D is uncertain. The CDR3 runs to 16 residues. Trimming took 4 bases from V and 5 from J, leaving 18 bases between them. The germline gives CDR1 SGDLS, CDR2 YYNGEE. The CDR3 sequence: CASSSPAMASTGELFF. CDR3 nucleotide sequence: TGTGCCAGCAGCTCTCCCGCAATGGCGTCAACCGGGGAGCTGTTTTTT.

This clonotype was found many times. The V call is TRBV9, the J call TRBJ2-5, with D perhaps TRBD2 (6 bases). Germline values: CDR1 SGDLS, CDR2 YYNGEE. Between the trimmed V and J ends, which lost 2 bases and 5 bases, there was a span of 19 bases. This CDR3 is 16 amino acids long. The CDR3 spells CASSVQERSGVETQYF. The CDR3 bases are TGTGCCAGCAGCGTCCAAGAACGTTCGGGGGTGGAGACCCAGTACTTC. Full variable domain (outside the CDR3, taken from reference TRBV9 and TRBJ2-5): DSGVTQTPKHLITATGQRVTLRCSPRSGDLSVYWYQQSLDQGLQFLIQYYNGEERAKGNILERFSAQQFPDLHSELNLSSLELGDSALYFCASSVQERSGVETQYFGPGTRLLVL.

This clonotype was observed a few times. The chain recombines TRBV9 with TRBJ2-3; D is unresolved. The V gene's germline CDR1 is SGDLS and CDR2 YYNGEE. CDR3 length: 15 amino acids. V dropped 1 base and J dropped 0 bases, with 9 bases sitting between them. The chain's CDR3 is CASSVTYSSTDTQYF. As DNA, the CDR3 is TGTGCCAGCAGCGTAACGTACAGCAGCACAGATACGCAGTATTTT. Based on the CDR3 plus reference TRBV9 and TRBJ2-3, the full variable domain is DSGVTQTPKHLITATGQRVTLRCSPRSGDLSVYWYQQSLDQGLQFLIQYYNGEERAKGNILERFSAQQFPDLHSELNLSSLELGDSALYFCASSVTYSSTDTQYFGPGTRLTVL.

This clonotype was found a few times. The chain couples TRBV9 to TRBJ1-4; 9 bases fit TRBD1. CDR3 length equals 13 residues. Looked up from germline, CDR1 is SGDLS and CDR2 is YYNGEE. With 3 bases clipped from V and 7 bases from J, the junction kept 1 base outside the gene matches. As DNA, the CDR3 is TGTGCCAGCAGCGGGACAGGGGTTGAAAAACTGTTTTTT. Its translation: CASSGTGVEKLFF.